The rows below give T cell receptor beta chains drawn from one sample of a study of beta chain features in type 1 diabetes. Here immunoSEQ multiplex PCR was the method, and the copy in TCRdb shows in-frame clones only, minus some. The table shows 120,000 or so clones, with less than 20% occurring only once. The sequencing input was central memory CD4+ T cells from blood. The receptors originated from a young man with type 1 diabetes. Each CDR3 is given with its conserved first and last residue. Each record gives: V gene, J gene, D gene, clone size, CDR3 protein, CDR3 DNA. A D gene is named only where the DNA matches it firmly. Clone size appears in some rows only: once, few, many, or a class for an expanded clone.

v_gene: TRBV11-2; j_gene: TRBJ1-2; d_gene: .; abundance: .; CDR3aa: CASSLDLGQYGYTF; CDR3nt: TGTGCCAGCAGCTTAGATCTGGGACAATATGGCTACACCTTC
v_gene: TRBV30; j_gene: TRBJ2-5; d_gene: TRBD2; abundance: few; CDR3aa: CAWRWGGETQYF; CDR3nt: TGTGCCTGGAGATGGGGAGGGGAGACCCAGTACTTC
v_gene: TRBV7-8; j_gene: TRBJ2-2; d_gene: .; abundance: .; CDR3aa: CASSGHGSGELFF; CDR3nt: TGTGCCAGCAGCGGTCACGGCTCCGGGGAGCTGTTTTTT
v_gene: TRBV7-9; j_gene: TRBJ2-3; d_gene: .; abundance: few; CDR3aa: CASSPAGLSTDTQYF; CDR3nt: TGTGCCAGCAGCCCGGCCGGGCTTAGCACAGATACGCAGTATTTT
v_gene: TRBV29-1; j_gene: TRBJ1-5; d_gene: TRBD1; abundance: .; CDR3aa: CSVGQGDGQPQHF; CDR3nt: TGCAGCGTGGGACAGGGGGACGGTCAGCCCCAGCATTTT
v_gene: TRBV18; j_gene: TRBJ2-1; d_gene: TRBD1; abundance: .; CDR3aa: CASSPTRDRRYNEQFF; CDR3nt: TGTGCCAGCTCACCTACCCGGGACAGAAGATACAATGAGCAGTTCTTC
v_gene: TRBV18; j_gene: TRBJ2-7; d_gene: TRBD1; abundance: .; CDR3aa: CASSRGQDSYEQYF; CDR3nt: TGTGCCAGCTCACGTGGACAGGACTCCTACGAGCAGTACTTC
v_gene: TRBV5-1; j_gene: TRBJ2-1; d_gene: .; abundance: few; CDR3aa: CASSSTWGYNEQFF; CDR3nt: TGCGCCAGCAGCAGTACCTGGGGGTACAATGAGCAGTTCTTC
v_gene: TRBV7-2; j_gene: TRBJ1-6; d_gene: .; abundance: .; CDR3aa: CASSLVGTNNSPLHF; CDR3nt: TGTGCCAGCAGCTTAGTTGGCACTAATAATTCACCCCTCCACTTT
v_gene: TRBV7-6; j_gene: TRBJ2-5; d_gene: .; abundance: .; CDR3aa: CASSFGVTAQETQYF; CDR3nt: TGTGCCAGCAGCTTCGGGGTGACAGCCCAAGAGACCCAGTACTTC
v_gene: TRBV7-2; j_gene: TRBJ2-1; d_gene: TRBD2; abundance: .; CDR3aa: CASSYQRGASPYYNEQFF; CDR3nt: TGTGCCAGCAGCTATCAGCGGGGGGCGTCCCCCTACTACAATGAGCAGTTCTTC
v_gene: TRBV9; j_gene: TRBJ2-2; d_gene: TRBD1; abundance: .; CDR3aa: CASSATGARTGELFF; CDR3nt: TGTGCCAGCAGCGCGACAGGGGCCCGCACCGGGGAGCTGTTTTTT
v_gene: TRBV4-3; j_gene: TRBJ1-2; d_gene: .; abundance: .; CDR3aa: CASSQDWGVHGYTF; CDR3nt: TGCGCCAGCAGCCAAGACTGGGGAGTTCATGGCTACACCTTC
v_gene: TRBV7-2; j_gene: TRBJ1-1; d_gene: .; abundance: few; CDR3aa: CASTPVLSNTEAFF; CDR3nt: TGTGCCAGCACCCCCGTTTTATCGAACACTGAAGCTTTCTTT
v_gene: TRBV19; j_gene: TRBJ2-1; d_gene: .; abundance: .; CDR3aa: CATCREPTANEQFF; CDR3nt: TGTGCCACCTGTCGCGAACCCACTGCCAATGAGCAGTTCTTC
v_gene: TRBV19; j_gene: TRBJ2-4; d_gene: .; abundance: .; CDR3aa: CASSRGQLTLAKNIQYF; CDR3nt: TGTGCCAGTAGTAGGGGGCAACTTACCCTAGCCAAAAACATTCAGTACTTC
v_gene: TRBV6-5; j_gene: TRBJ2-7; d_gene: .; abundance: .; CDR3aa: CASSSWTHEQYF; CDR3nt: TGTGCCAGCAGTTCCTGGACACACGAGCAGTACTTC
v_gene: TRBV7-9; j_gene: TRBJ1-5; d_gene: TRBD1; abundance: .; CDR3aa: CASSAGQGIGPQHF; CDR3nt: TGTGCCAGCAGCGCTGGACAGGGGATCGGGCCCCAGCATTTT
v_gene: TRBV18; j_gene: TRBJ1-1; d_gene: .; abundance: few; CDR3aa: CASSPQKNTEAFF; CDR3nt: TGTGCCAGCTCACCGCAGAAAAACACTGAAGCTTTCTTT
v_gene: TRBV9; j_gene: TRBJ1-2; d_gene: .; abundance: .; CDR3aa: CASSVISSGGGDGYTF; CDR3nt: TGTGCCAGCAGCGTGATTTCTTCAGGCGGAGGGGATGGCTACACCTTC
v_gene: TRBV15; j_gene: TRBJ2-2; d_gene: TRBD2; abundance: few; CDR3aa: CATSRDPAGGPVVTGELFF; CDR3nt: TGTGCCACCAGCAGAGATCCGGCGGGGGGGCCGGTGGTTACCGGGGAGCTGTTTTTT
v_gene: TRBV5-4; j_gene: TRBJ2-3; d_gene: .; abundance: .; CDR3aa: CASSLWGLGGGTDTQYF; CDR3nt: TGTGCCAGCAGCTTGTGGGGCTTGGGCGGGGGCACAGATACGCAGTATTTT
v_gene: TRBV6-1; j_gene: TRBJ1-2; d_gene: TRBD1; abundance: .; CDR3aa: CASSEAVQGDGYGYTF; CDR3nt: TGTGCCAGCAGTGAAGCGGTGCAGGGGGATGGCTATGGCTACACCTTC
v_gene: TRBV7-2; j_gene: TRBJ1-1; d_gene: .; abundance: .; CDR3aa: CASSLEAGYTEAFF; CDR3nt: TGTGCCAGCAGCTTAGAAGCCGGTTACACTGAAGCTTTCTTT
v_gene: TRBV5-6; j_gene: TRBJ2-1; d_gene: .; abundance: few; CDR3aa: CASSLRVSSYNEQFF; CDR3nt: TGTGCCAGCAGCTTACGGGTAAGCTCCTACAATGAGCAGTTCTTC
v_gene: TRBV5-1; j_gene: TRBJ2-5; d_gene: .; abundance: .; CDR3aa: CASSSNIQETQYF; CDR3nt: TGCGCCAGCAGCAGCAACATCCAAGAGACCCAGTACTTC
v_gene: TRBV4-3; j_gene: TRBJ1-2; d_gene: .; abundance: few; CDR3aa: CASSQDRRGPFTSGYTF; CDR3nt: TGCGCCAGCAGCCAAGATAGGCGGGGGCCTTTTACGAGTGGCTACACCTTC
v_gene: TRBV7-2; j_gene: TRBJ1-4; d_gene: .; abundance: .; CDR3aa: CASRRGTTNEKLFF; CDR3nt: TGTGCCAGCAGACGTGGGACAACTAATGAAAAACTGTTTTTT
v_gene: TRBV4-1; j_gene: TRBJ2-3; d_gene: TRBD1; abundance: many; CDR3aa: CASSPGQGRFTDTQYF; CDR3nt: TGCGCCAGCAGCCCCGGACAGGGTCGTTTCACAGATACGCAGTATTTT
v_gene: TRBV4-3; j_gene: TRBJ2-1; d_gene: TRBD1; abundance: .; CDR3aa: CASSSGQGVYSYNEQFF; CDR3nt: TGCGCCAGCAGTTCCGGACAGGGGGTTTACTCCTACAATGAGCAGTTCTTC